The rows below give T cell receptor beta chains drawn from one sample of a study of blood T cell repertoires in COVID-19. Assay used: immunoSEQ multiplex PCR; TCRdb lists only in-frame clones, some missing. The table shows tens of thousands of clones, with roughly 86% occurring only once. Sequenced input: peripheral blood. The receptor source for this set is a man between 50 and 59 years old with active or convalescent COVID-19. Each CDR3 is given with its conserved first and last residue. The order of the fields is CDR3 protein, CDR3 DNA, clone size, J gene, V gene, D gene. A D gene is named only where the DNA matches it firmly. Clone size is given for some rows only: seen once, a few or many times, or a class if the clone is expanded.

cdr3_aa: CAIRDGGTNQPQHF; cdr3_nt: TGTGCCATCAGAGACGGGGGGACCAATCAGCCCCAGCATTTT; clone_size: .; j_call: TRBJ1-5; v_call: TRBV10-3; d_call: .
cdr3_aa: CASSPTWSTEAFF; cdr3_nt: TGTGCCAGCAGCCCCACATGGAGCACTGAAGCTTTCTTT; clone_size: .; j_call: TRBJ1-1; v_call: TRBV11-2; d_call: .
cdr3_aa: CASSYSAGALFGYTF; cdr3_nt: TGTGCCAGCAGTTACTCGGCGGGGGCGCTTTTTGGCTACACCTTC; clone_size: .; j_call: TRBJ1-2; v_call: TRBV6-2/TRBV6-3; d_call: .
cdr3_aa: CASSLTGIMKQFF; cdr3_nt: TGTGCCAGCAGTTTAACCGGGATAATGAAGCAGTTCTTC; clone_size: .; j_call: TRBJ2-1; v_call: TRBV28; d_call: .
cdr3_aa: CASSQGLRGINYGYTF; cdr3_nt: TGTGCCAGCAGCCAAGGTCTTCGGGGGATCAACTATGGCTACACCTTC; clone_size: .; j_call: TRBJ1-2; v_call: TRBV3-1/TRBV3-2; d_call: .
cdr3_aa: CASSLAPGGETQYF; cdr3_nt: TGCGCCAGCAGCTTGGCTCCGGGAGGGGAGACCCAGTACTTC; clone_size: .; j_call: TRBJ2-5; v_call: TRBV5-1; d_call: TRBD2
cdr3_aa: CASRPRTGSNLRYEQYF; cdr3_nt: TGTGCCAGCAGACCTCGGACAGGCTCAAACCTGAGGTACGAGCAGTACTTC; clone_size: .; j_call: TRBJ2-7; v_call: TRBV6-2/TRBV6-3; d_call: TRBD1
cdr3_aa: CASTLGAYNSPLHF; cdr3_nt: TGTGCCAGCACCCTAGGAGCCTATAATTCACCCCTCCACTTT; clone_size: .; j_call: TRBJ1-6; v_call: TRBV27; d_call: .
cdr3_aa: CASRDSLINYGYTF; cdr3_nt: TGTGCCAGCAGGGACAGCCTAATTAACTATGGCTACACCTTC; clone_size: .; j_call: TRBJ1-2; v_call: TRBV6-5; d_call: .
cdr3_aa: CASSPPGTGGNTEAFF; cdr3_nt: TGTGCCAGCTCACCACCGGGGACAGGGGGGAACACTGAAGCTTTCTTT; clone_size: .; j_call: TRBJ1-1; v_call: TRBV18; d_call: TRBD1
cdr3_aa: CAITDRGLNYGYTF; cdr3_nt: TGTGCCATTACAGACAGGGGCCTTAACTATGGCTACACCTTC; clone_size: .; j_call: TRBJ1-2; v_call: TRBV28; d_call: TRBD1
cdr3_aa: CASSFGQGRGYTF; cdr3_nt: TGTGCCAGCAGTTTTGGGCAGGGCCGAGGCTACACCTTC; clone_size: .; j_call: TRBJ1-2; v_call: TRBV28; d_call: .
cdr3_aa: CASSPTSEDNEQFF; cdr3_nt: TGTGCCAGCTCACCGACTAGCGAGGACAATGAGCAGTTCTTC; clone_size: once; j_call: TRBJ2-1; v_call: TRBV18; d_call: TRBD2
cdr3_aa: CASNPTVSTDTQYF; cdr3_nt: TGTGCCAGCAATCCGACAGTTAGCACAGATACGCAGTATTTT; clone_size: once; j_call: TRBJ2-3; v_call: TRBV2; d_call: .